This T cell receptor (beta chain) originates from a study of blood T cell repertoires in COVID-19. Study context: In each case, the material was cDNA or gDNA derived from T cells, B-cell-depleted T cells, or PBMCs.

Sequencing was performed with immunoSEQ multiplex PCR; in TCRdb, only in-frame clones are kept and a portion is missing. The sample includes under 150,000 clones, more than 60% of them seen just once. This clone was counted once. The germline V and J ends were trimmed by 4 bases and 5 bases, with 6 bases remaining between them. The germline gives CDR1 MDHEN, CDR2 SYDVKM. The CDR3 extends over 12 amino acids. V is TRBV28 and J is TRBJ1-5; D uncertain. The TCR originated in a woman aged 45-65 years with active or convalescent COVID-19. Sequencing was performed on peripheral blood. Here the CDR3 reads CASSSGHQPQHF. CDR3 DNA: TGTGCCAGCAGTTCCGGTCATCAGCCCCAGCATTTT.